Reported below is one T cell receptor (beta chain). A single record per CDR3 protein comes from TCRdb applying MiXCR to the RT-PCR reads. The sample carries roughly 550,000 distinct CDR3 sequences, under 30% recorded once. This entry comes from a study of response to subunit inactivated influenza vaccine. The CDR3 contains 13 residues. In germline, CDR1 is SNHLY, CDR2 FYNNEI. Between the trimmed V and J ends, which lost 3 bases and 1 base, there was a span of 6 bases. The same specimen was also included in a second study, on T cells expressing NK-cell markers. That paper notes: Making the TCR beta cDNA relied on 5'RACE template switching with UMIs.

This clonotype was obtained from a man aged 50 to 60 who received an inactivated influenza vaccine. The rearrangement links TRBV2 to TRBJ2-5; D remains unclear. The material sequenced was CD4+ T cells sorted from PBMCs, taken approximately 12 days after vaccination. CDR3 coding DNA: TGTGCCAGCAGTGAGTCAGGCCAAGAGACCCAGTACTTC. Translated, it gives CASSESGQETQYF.